These 27 T cell receptor beta chains share one sample of origin, sequenced in a study of long-term antiretroviral therapy in people with HIV. Assay version v3.0 of immunoSEQ was used, and it was run at survey level. Clones were read by immunoSEQ multiplex PCR, and TCRdb kept only the in-frame ones, dropping some. The repertoire holds tens of thousands of clones, roughly 88% seen once, with more than 7.5% in the top ten. The sequencing here drew on unsorted PBMCs, taken 2.8 years after starting antiretroviral therapy. These TCRs come from a young man with HIV.

The chain is built from TRBV28 and TRBJ1-5, with TRBD1 matching over 8 bases. The CDR3 has 15 amino acids. V was pared by 3 bases and J by 1 base, with 2 bases of the junction left unmatched. CDR1 MDHEN and CDR2 SYDVKM come from the germline V gene. This CDR3 reads CASSFRQGSNQPQHF. The DNA of the CDR3 is TGTGCCAGCAGTTTCCGACAGGGGAGCAATCAGCCCCAGCATTTT.

The chain has TRBV11-2 and TRBJ1-2; D remains unclear. The germline CDR1 and CDR2 sequences are SGHAT and FQNNGV. V was cut by 7 bases and J by 1 base, with 19 bases left in between. This CDR3 contains 16 residues. The CDR3 nucleotides read TGTGCCAGCACCCAAGGTGGCAGGACCTTTAACTATGGCTACACCTTC. It codes for CASTQGGRTFNYGYTF.

The chain combines TRBV6-5 with TRBJ1-1; tentatively, D is TRBD1 (5 bases). Germline V gene sequence: CDR1 MNHEY, CDR2 SVGAGI. Trimming took off 8 bases at V and 3 bases at J, with 16 bases between the two ends. This CDR3 region has 14 residues. The DNA of the CDR3 is TGTGCCAGCCGGAAAGCAGGGATCGACACTGAAGCTTTCTTT. This translates into CASRKAGIDTEAFF.

The chain couples TRBV9 to TRBJ2-4, with D possibly matching TRBD2 (5 bases). V lost 3 bases, J lost 9 bases, and 25 bases lay in between. The germline gives CDR1 SGDLS, CDR2 YYNGEE. The CDR3 is 17 residues long. CDR3 residues: CASSGRSDLAEGSIQYF. The CDR3 DNA sequence: TGTGCCAGCAGCGGGAGGAGCGACCTAGCCGAAGGAAGCATTCAGTACTTC.

The CDR3 DNA sequence: TGTGCCAGCAGTTACCGGGGGGGGGACACCGGGGAGCTGTTTTTT. Encoded protein: CASSYRGGDTGELFF. The chain combines TRBV6-6 with TRBJ2-2; TRBD2 aligns across 8 bases. This CDR3 has 15 residues. Germline lookup yields CDR1 MNHNY and CDR2 SVGAGI (reference sequence). Trimming at V came to 2 bases and at J to 3 bases, leaving 2 bases not matched to a gene.

The genes are TRBV5-8 and TRBJ2-7; D unclear. Trimming cost V 1 base and J 2 bases, with 16 bases left between them. Germline loops: CDR1 SGHTS, CDR2 YDEGEE. The CDR3 has 16 residues. CDR3 coding DNA: TGTGCCAGCAGCTTGTGGGAAGTCAGAGACACCTACGAGCAGTACTTC. Amino acid sequence: CASSLWEVRDTYEQYF.

This clone was observed a few times. This chain joins TRBV4-3 and TRBJ2-1, with 7 bases lining up with TRBD1. The CDR3 is 15 amino acids. Germline V lookup: CDR1 LGHNA, CDR2 YSLEER. Trimming removed 1 base from V and 5 bases from J; junction bases left unmatched: 5. The chain's CDR3 is CASSQGQGVHNEQFF. The CDR3 nucleotides are TGCGCCAGCAGCCAAGGGCAGGGGGTCCACAATGAGCAGTTCTTC.

The V and J genes are TRBV19 and TRBJ1-5; TRBD1 matches 10 bases. The CDR3 sequence is 15 residues long. Germline CDR1 and CDR2: LNHDA and SQIVND (reference sequence). Trimming removed 5 bases from V and 1 base from J; junction bases left unmatched: 2. The chain's CDR3 is CASSLDRGSNQPQHF. The CDR3 nucleotides read TGTGCCAGTAGTTTGGACAGGGGGAGCAATCAGCCCCAGCATTTT.

With respect to this clone: Other DNA sequences from this sample encode an identical CDR3 as well. The chain carries TRBV19 and TRBJ1-1, with D uncertain. V lost 1 base and J lost 0, with 3 bases in between. The CDR3 extends over 13 amino acids. Germline V lookup: CDR1 LNHDA, CDR2 SQIVND (reference sequence). The CDR3 DNA reads as TGTGCCAGTAGTATAGTTCTGAACACTGAAGCTTTCTTT. It encodes CASSIVLNTEAFF.

V gene TRBV28 combines with J gene TRBJ2-7; D may be TRBD1 (6 bases). The germline V gene encodes CDR1 MDHEN and CDR2 SYDVKM. The CDR3 loop spans 13 amino acids. Deletions cut 3 bases from V and 3 bases from J, with 9 bases between. The CDR3 DNA sequence: TGTGCCAGCAGTTTGGGGGCCGTCTACGAGCAGTACTTC. Translated: CASSLGAVYEQYF.

J is TRBJ2-1 and V is TRBV6-1; D might be TRBD1 (6 bases). The CDR3 runs to 15 residues. Trimming stripped 7 bases from V and 2 bases from J, with 15 bases between. Germline CDR1 and CDR2: MNHNS and SASEGT. CDR3 loop: CASILRGFAYNEQFF. CDR3 DNA sequence: TGTGCCAGCATCCTCAGGGGCTTCGCCTACAATGAGCAGTTCTTC.

The chain couples TRBV6-1 to TRBJ2-1; D may be TRBD1 (6 bases). CDR3 size: 14 residues. V lost 6 bases, J lost 3 bases, and 12 bases lay in between. Germline loops: CDR1 MNHNS, CDR2 SASEGT. The CDR3 region is CASSLRGYYNEQFF. DNA of the CDR3: TGTGCCAGCAGCCTCAGGGGATACTACAATGAGCAGTTCTTC.

This chain links TRBV7-9 with TRBJ2-1, with D perhaps being TRBD1 or TRBD2 (5 bases each). The V end was cut by 1 base, the J end by 7 bases, with 11 bases between. The CDR3 is 14 residues long. CDR1 and CDR2 (germline): SEHNR, FQNEAQ (reference sequence). The CDR3, as DNA: TGTGCCAGCAGCTTAGAATCAGGGACGAATGAGCAGTTCTTC. This translates into CASSLESGTNEQFF.

This clone was recorded only once. The rearrangement joins TRBV7-9 to TRBJ2-5, with 11 positions matching TRBD2. This CDR3 has 15 residues. The V segment lost 2 bases and the J segment 4 bases; nucleotides outside the gene matches: 3. CDR1 and CDR2 (germline): SEHNR, FQNEAQ (reference sequence). The CDR3 DNA sequence: TGTGCCAGCAGCTTAACTAGCGGGAGTTTAGAGACCCAGTACTTC. Encoded protein: CASSLTSGSLETQYF.

V usage is TRBV5-8 and J usage is TRBJ2-5, with 8 bases identical to TRBD1. Germline V gives CDR1 SGHTS, CDR2 YDEGEE. The junction had 5 bases not matched to a gene; V was cut back by 0 bases and J by 4 bases. This CDR3 is built from 15 residues. The CDR3 coding sequence is TGTGCCAGCAGCTTGGGGAGTGGACAGGGAGAGACCCAGTACTTC. It codes for CASSLGSGQGETQYF.

This clone was observed a few times. The chain uses TRBV5-1 and TRBJ1-5; 7 nucleotides line up with TRBD1. V trimming: 2 bases; J trimming: 0 bases; junction bases outside the gene matches: 14. Per germline, CDR1 SGHRS and CDR2 YFSETQ. CDR3 length equals 19 residues. The CDR3 sequence: CASSFPGQLGKYSNQPQHF. The DNA of the CDR3 is TGCGCCAGCAGCTTCCCGGGACAGCTAGGAAAATATAGCAATCAGCCCCAGCATTTT.

This clone was picked up a small number of times. V gene TRBV5-4 combines with J gene TRBJ1-1, with TRBD1 identical over 7 bases. The CDR3 consists of 13 residues. Trimming removed 5 bases from V and 6 bases from J; junction bases left unmatched: 7. Germline lookup yields CDR1 SGHNT and CDR2 YYREEE (reference sequence). CDR3 sequence: CASRSTGAPEAFF. The CDR3 DNA reads TGTGCCAGCAGATCTACAGGGGCCCCTGAAGCTTTCTTT.

The gene calls are TRBV19 and TRBJ2-2; tentative D call: TRBD2 (5 bases). The CDR3 loop spans 16 amino acids. The V and J ends lost 1 base and 0 bases respectively, with 9 bases between them. Germline V gene sequence: CDR1 LNHDA, CDR2 SQIVND (reference sequence). The CDR3 spells CASSIALGSNTGELFF. CDR3 in DNA: TGTGCCAGTAGTATAGCACTAGGATCGAACACCGGGGAGCTGTTTTTT.

This chain links TRBV28 with TRBJ2-1; 7 bases align to TRBD2. J lost 3 bases, V lost 3 bases, and 2 bases had no gene match. Germline-derived CDR1 and CDR2 are MDHEN and SYDVKM. There are 14 residues in the CDR3. CDR3 amino acids: CASSLGGNYNEQFF. For the CDR3, the DNA is TGTGCCAGCAGTTTGGGGGGGAACTACAATGAGCAGTTCTTC. The variable domain in full, completed from reference TRBV28 and TRBJ2-1, reads DVKVTQSSRYLVKRTGEKVFLECVQDMDHENMFWYRQDPGLGLRLIYFSYDVKMKEKGDIPEGYSVSREKKERFSLILESASTNQTSMYLCASSLGGNYNEQFFGPGTRLTVL.

This rearrangement joins TRBV19 to TRBJ2-7; TRBD1 is a possible D gene (6 bases). The CDR3 has 14 amino acids. Per germline, CDR1 LNHDA and CDR2 SQIVND (reference sequence). V shed 6 bases and J shed 6 bases, with 18 bases lying between them. CDR3 sequence (DNA): TGTGCCAGTAGCGTCTACAGGGAATCATCCGAGCAGTACTTC. This codes for CASSVYRESSEQYF.

In this sample, this clone turned up a few times. The gene calls are TRBV19 and TRBJ2-7; 10 nucleotides line up with TRBD1. The germline V gene encodes CDR1 LNHDA and CDR2 SQIVND (reference sequence). With 5 bases clipped from V and 2 bases from J, the junction kept 3 bases outside the gene matches. This CDR3 contains 14 residues. This chain's CDR3 is CASSGDRGPYEQYF. DNA for the CDR3: TGTGCCAGTAGTGGGGACAGGGGTCCCTACGAGCAGTACTTC.

The V and J genes are TRBV27 and TRBJ1-2; weak D call: TRBD1 (5 bases). The V gene's germline CDR1 is MNHEY and CDR2 SMNVEV (reference sequence). The CDR3 extends over 15 amino acids. The V and J ends lost 0 bases and 0 bases respectively, with 8 bases between them. CDR3 sequence: CASSLSGGANYGYTF. The CDR3 DNA reads TGTGCCAGCAGTTTATCCGGGGGAGCTAACTATGGCTACACCTTC.

The rearrangement uses TRBV7-8 and TRBJ1-1; TRBD1 agrees at 7 bases. J lost 0 bases, V lost 4 bases, and 2 bases had no gene match. Germline V CDR1 and CDR2: SGHVS, FQNEAQ. The CDR3 loop spans 14 amino acids. Here the CDR3 reads CASSSTGLNTEAFF. The CDR3 region has the DNA TGTGCCAGCAGCTCGACAGGGTTGAACACTGAAGCTTTCTTT.

The chain combines TRBV5-1 with TRBJ2-1; the D gene could be TRBD1 or TRBD2 (5 bases each). Germline CDR1 SGHRS, CDR2 YFSETQ. V was shortened by 4 bases and J by 7 bases, with 15 bases between the two germline ends. The CDR3 spans 14 residues. This chain's CDR3 is CASSLGPPGNEQFF. The CDR3 region has the DNA TGCGCCAGCAGCCTGGGGCCTCCGGGGAATGAGCAGTTCTTC.

In its sample, this clone was seen once. This chain links TRBV4-1 with TRBJ2-2; D unclear. Per the germline V gene, CDR1 is MGHRA and CDR2 is YSYEKL. Between the trimmed V and J ends, which lost 3 bases and 5 bases, there was a span of 10 bases. The CDR3 consists of 14 residues. CDR3 DNA sequence: TGCGCCAGCAGCCAGCCTAAAGGGACCGGGGAGCTGTTTTTT. It encodes CASSQPKGTGELFF.

The chain links TRBV10-3 to TRBJ2-7, with 7 bases matching TRBD1. Unmatched junction bases numbered 10, after V lost 11 bases and J lost 0 bases. From germline, CDR1 is ENHRY and CDR2 SYGVKD. The CDR3 runs to 14 residues. This chain's CDR3 is CAATKGQSSYEQYF. CDR3 coding DNA: TGTGCCGCCACCAAGGGACAGTCCTCCTACGAGCAGTACTTC.

The chain links TRBV11-2 to TRBJ2-7, with D possibly TRBD1 on 6 matching bases. Germline CDR1 SGHAT, CDR2 FQNNGV. This CDR3 is built from 15 residues. The V end lost 1 base, the J end lost 5 bases, and 15 bases lay between the germline ends. CDR3 loop: CASSLVGRGWDEQYF. The CDR3 DNA reads TGTGCCAGCAGCTTAGTGGGCAGGGGTTGGGACGAGCAGTACTTC.